Here is one T cell receptor (beta chain) with its context. Its antigen remains unidentified. Samples came from healthy bone marrow donors. The V and J ends lost 6 bases and 6 bases respectively, with 15 bases between them. Germline CDR1 MNHEY, CDR2 SMNVEV (reference sequence). CDR3 length equals 14 residues. Vbeta (60) and Jbeta (13) primers were used in the PCR. Measured with immunoSEQ multiplex PCR; TCRdb has only the in-frame clones, and not every one. The table for this sample gives some 76,000 clones. The data originate from a study of cytomegalovirus exposure and HLA in healthy donors. General study results and limits: Analyses of presence and absence presupposed an approximately uniform sequencing depth across donors. Analysis was carried out at a later point, and it linked a missense DCLRE1C variant to TCR beta V- and J-gene trimming.

Sample: PBMCs. The TCR comes from a female donor in good health and CMV-seropositive. The chain combines TRBV27 with TRBJ2-1; D possibly corresponds to TRBD1 (5 bases). CDR3 sequence (DNA): TGTGCCAGCAGGCCCAACAGGTTAGTCAATGAGCAGTTCTTC. It translates to CASRPNRLVNEQFF.